This entry lists 7 T cell receptor beta chains sequenced from one sample in a study of high-grade serous ovarian cancer treatment subgroups. The table came from immunoSEQ multiplex PCR; TCRdb's copy has only in-frame clones and leaves some out. Here the sample spans approximately 9,400 clones, roughly 70% being singletons. The tumor samples were collected prior to definitive surgery or chemotherapy. The sequenced material came from tumor tissue. Receptor source: a human donor with high-grade serous ovarian cancer.

This clone was detected once. The V gene is TRBV27, the J gene TRBJ2-1; 9 bases are a match to TRBD1. J lost 6 bases, V lost 2 bases, and 8 bases had no gene match. Germline CDR1 MNHEY, CDR2 SMNVEV (reference sequence). The CDR3 has 16 amino acids. CDR3 coding DNA: TGTGCCAGCAGTTTAAGGACAGGGGTTGTCTTCAATGAGCAGTTCTTC. This sequence encodes CASSLRTGVVFNEQFF.

The rearrangement uses TRBV19 and TRBJ2-1, with a tentative D call TRBD2 (5 bases). The germline gives CDR1 LNHDA, CDR2 SQIVND (reference sequence). Trimming took 3 bases from V and 9 from J, leaving 18 bases between them. This CDR3 has 15 amino acids. The CDR3 DNA reads as TGTGCCAGTAGTATGGAGGAATACGTTAGTGCTGAGCAGTTCTTC. This sequence encodes CASSMEEYVSAEQFF.

V and J are TRBV7-2 and TRBJ2-3, with 10 bases identical to TRBD2. The CDR3 extends over 13 amino acids. Germline V gene data show CDR1 as SGHTA and CDR2 as FQGNSA. CDR3 protein: CPGTSVSGDTQYF. The CDR3, as DNA: TGTCCGGGGACTAGCGTTTCGGGAGATACGCAGTATTTT.

As concerns this clone: Additional DNA sequences in this sample encode the identical CDR3. V usage is TRBV21-1 and J usage is TRBJ2-7. TRBV21-1 is shown as a pseudogene. The CDR3 is 15 residues long. The CDR3 protein is CASSKGFGMTYEQYF. The CDR3 nucleotides read TGTGCCAGCAGCAAAGGGTTCGGAATGACCTACGAGCAGTACTTC.

By share of the sample, this clone is medium-sized. The chain uses TRBV6-5 and TRBJ2-7; 7 nucleotides agree with TRBD1. V gave up 5 bases and J gave up 3 bases; unmatched junction bases: 7. This CDR3 comprises 14 residues. In germline, CDR1 is MNHEY, CDR2 SVGAGI. CDR3 sequence (DNA): TGTGCCAGCAGTCCAAAGGGACAGTACTACGAGCAGTACTTC. The encoded protein is CASSPKGQYYEQYF.

This clone appeared once. The rearrangement links TRBV6-5 to TRBJ1-3; no clear D. CDR3 length: 15 residues. CDR1 MNHEY and CDR2 SVGAGI come from the germline V gene. Trimming stripped 6 bases from V and 0 bases from J, with 12 bases between. DNA of the CDR3: TGTGCCAGCAGAGCCGCCGGAGCCTCTGGAAACACCATATATTTT. It yields the protein CASRAAGASGNTIYF.

The rearrangement joins TRBV19 to TRBJ2-2; D ambiguous. The CDR3 is made up of 11 amino acids. The V gene's germline CDR1 is LNHDA and CDR2 SQIVND (reference sequence). V was cut by 7 bases and J by 3 bases, with 3 bases left in between. The CDR3 sequence is CASTYTGELFF. The CDR3 region has the DNA TGTGCCAGTACTTACACCGGGGAGCTGTTTTTT.